This T cell receptor beta chain was sequenced for a study of blood T cell repertoires in COVID-19. Across the study: The United States, Italy and Spain were the sources of the acute and convalescent COVID-19 samples. The cDNA or gDNA used as material had been derived from T cells, B-cell-depleted T cells, or PBMCs.

Only in-frame clones appear in the TCRdb table, and some are missing; sequencing was by immunoSEQ multiplex PCR. The sample shows 210,000 or so clones, roughly 90% of them seen only once. Specimen: peripheral blood. The TCR originated in a woman aged 55-69 years with acute or convalescent COVID-19.

The CDR3 DNA sequence: TGTGCCAGCAGTTTTAGCCGACAGCTAACTATTCAGCCCCAGCATTTT. The encoded protein is CASSFSRQLTIQPQHF. V gene TRBV6-5 combines with J gene TRBJ1-5; a weak D match, TRBD1 (5 bases). Germline assignment: CDR1 MNHEY and CDR2 SVGAGI. This CDR3 region has 16 residues. Trimming stripped 4 bases from V and 6 bases from J, with 19 bases between.